These 21 T cell receptor beta chains were all obtained from the same sample, sequenced in a study of CD8 T cells in Susac syndrome. Random hexamers served to reverse transcribe roughly 0.45 to 1 ug RNA. TCRdb processed the immunoSEQ multiplex PCR reads anew with MiXCR; each CDR3 protein has one entry. This table holds some 150,000 distinct CDR3 sequences, 94% found once. Sequenced sample: CD8+ T cells from PBMCs. These TCRs come from a human donor in good health.

The V call is TRBV2, the J call TRBJ1-5; no clear D gene. V lost 5 bases to trimming and J lost 3 bases, with 11 bases between them. The CDR3 is 14 amino acids. CDR1 and CDR2 from the germline V gene are SNHLY and FYNNEI. CDR3 DNA: TGTGCCAGCAGTATCGACAAATACAATCAGCCCCAGCATTTT. This codes for CASSIDKYNQPQHF.

This chain connects TRBV9 to TRBJ2-5; perhaps TRBD1 as D (6 bases). Germline assignment: CDR1 SGDLS and CDR2 YYNGEE. Trimming took off 4 bases at V and 1 base at J, with 11 bases between the two ends. The CDR3 spans 14 residues. The CDR3 nucleotides are TGTGCCAGCAGCCCGATGGACAGCCAAGAGACCCAGTACTTC. It codes for CASSPMDSQETQYF.

The chain carries TRBV20-1 and TRBJ2-7, with TRBD2 identical over 10 bases. CDR1 and CDR2 from the germline V gene are DFQATT and SNEGSKA (reference sequence). The CDR3 covers 13 residues. With V trimmed by 6 bases and J by 4 bases, 6 bases remained unmatched. CDR3 in DNA: TGCAGTGCGACCGGGACTAGCGCATACGAGCAGTACTTC. It translates to CSATGTSAYEQYF.

The chain is built from TRBV6-5 and TRBJ2-7, with D unresolved. V lost 6 bases and J lost 4, with 16 bases in between. This CDR3 is 14 amino acids long. CDR1 is MNHEY and CDR2 is SVGAGI in the germline V gene. CDR3 protein: CASRLPVQPYEQYF. The DNA of the CDR3 is TGTGCCAGCAGGCTCCCGGTTCAGCCATACGAGCAGTACTTC.

V and J are TRBV6-2 or TRBV6-3 and TRBJ2-3, with 8 bases identical to TRBD2. Germline trimming cut 6 bases from V and 2 bases from J; bases unmatched to any gene: 7. This CDR3 has 15 residues. Per germline, CDR1 MNHEY and CDR2 SVGEGT. CDR3 nucleotide sequence: TGTGCCAGCAGATTTAGCGGGGTGGACACAGATACGCAGTATTTT. Protein: CASRFSGVDTDTQYF.

V and J are TRBV4-1 and TRBJ2-5, with 9 bases aligning to TRBD2. Germline V CDR1 and CDR2: MGHRA, YSYEKL. This CDR3 comprises 17 residues. Trimming took 3 bases from V and 1 from J; bases not matched to a gene: 9. The CDR3 sequence is CASSQRLTSGFQETQYF. The CDR3 region has the DNA TGCGCCAGCAGCCAGAGGTTGACTAGCGGATTCCAAGAGACCCAGTACTTC.

This chain links TRBV20-1 with TRBJ1-5; a possible D gene is TRBD1 (5 bases). Trimming shortened V by 6 bases and J by 6 bases, and 15 bases separated the two germline ends. CDR3 length equals 13 residues. CDR1 is DFQATT and CDR2 is SNEGSKA in the germline V gene (reference sequence). CDR3 in DNA: TGCAGTGCGGGGGGGATGGGGCGTCAGCCCCAGCATTTT. It is translated as CSAGGMGRQPQHF.

V and J are TRBV4-1 and TRBJ1-2; 8 bases match TRBD1. Germline V gene data show CDR1 as MGHRA and CDR2 as YSYEKL. CDR3 length equals 13 residues. After removal of 2 bases from V and 5 bases from J, the junction contained 1 base not matched to a gene. The CDR3 is CASSQRTGYGYTF. The CDR3 nucleotides read TGCGCCAGCAGCCAAAGGACAGGGTATGGCTACACCTTC.

This chain uses TRBV27 with TRBJ2-1; weak D call: TRBD1 (6 bases). The V gene lost 3 bases and the J gene lost 4 bases, with 10 bases spanning the gap. There are 14 residues in the CDR3. Germline CDR1 reads MNHEY; CDR2 reads SMNVEV (reference sequence). The CDR3 DNA is TGTGCCAGCAGTTTGGGACACACATACAATGAGCAGTTCTTC. Protein: CASSLGHTYNEQFF.

The V call is TRBV27, the J call TRBJ2-5; a possible D gene is TRBD2 (5 bases). The V gene's germline CDR1 is MNHEY and CDR2 SMNVEV (reference sequence). V was shortened by 4 bases and J by 1 base, with 10 bases between the two germline ends. The CDR3 runs 14 residues. CDR3 sequence reads: CASSSMDSQETQYF. The CDR3 coding sequence is TGTGCCAGCAGTTCCATGGACTCCCAAGAGACCCAGTACTTC.

The genes are TRBV19 and TRBJ2-7, with 7 bases lining up with TRBD2. Germline lookup yields CDR1 LNHDA and CDR2 SQIVND (reference sequence). The V segment lost 6 bases and the J segment 2 bases; nucleotides outside the gene matches: 10. The CDR3 runs 15 residues. The CDR3 sequence: CASSNSGFLPYEQYF. For the CDR3, the DNA is TGTGCCAGTAGCAATAGCGGGTTCCTCCCCTACGAGCAGTACTTC.

The rearrangement uses TRBV27 and TRBJ1-2, with D uncertain. This CDR3 has 13 residues. CDR1 MNHEY and CDR2 SMNVEV come from the germline V gene (reference sequence). V shed 3 bases and J shed 4 bases, with 9 bases lying between them. CDR3 loop: CASSFKGTYGYTF. DNA for the CDR3: TGTGCCAGCAGTTTCAAAGGAACCTATGGCTACACCTTC.

The rearrangement joins TRBV6-5 to TRBJ1-2; D gene uncertain. Deletions cut 2 bases from V and 3 bases from J, with 7 bases between. This CDR3 has 13 residues. Germline CDR1 and CDR2: MNHEY and SVGAGI. DNA of the CDR3: TGTGCCAGCAGTTACGGGGTCTACTATGGCTACACCTTC. This gives the protein CASSYGVYYGYTF.

This clonotype has only one observation. The chain is built from TRBV7-9 and TRBJ1-1, with D unresolved. The germline V and J ends were trimmed by 5 bases and 7 bases, with 8 bases remaining between them. The CDR3 is made up of 11 amino acids. Germline V lookup: CDR1 SEHNR, CDR2 FQNEAQ (reference sequence). CDR3: CASSPTDEAFF. The CDR3 DNA reads TGTGCCAGCAGCCCGACTGATGAAGCTTTCTTT.

J is TRBJ1-1 and V is TRBV12-3 or TRBV12-4; no clear D gene. This CDR3 region has 15 residues. V was trimmed by 6 bases and J by 1 base, leaving 15 bases between them. The DNA of the CDR3 is TGTGCCAGCAGGGCCGGAGGGTTGGGGAACACTGAAGCTTTCTTT. This encodes CASRAGGLGNTEAFF.

The V and J genes are TRBV7-6 and TRBJ2-7; 10 bases align to TRBD2. The ends lost 0 bases at V and 6 bases at J; junction bases unmatched: 8. The CDR3 length is 16 residues. Per germline, CDR1 SGHVS and CDR2 FNYEAQ. The CDR3 is CASSLAVLAGVGEQYF. The CDR3 DNA reads as TGTGCCAGCAGCTTAGCGGTCCTAGCGGGAGTTGGCGAGCAGTACTTC.

The chain links TRBV4-1 to TRBJ2-7; 8 positions match TRBD1. V lost 4 bases and J lost 0; bases outside the gene matches: 8. The germline V gene encodes CDR1 MGHRA and CDR2 YSYEKL. The CDR3 is 16 amino acids. The CDR3 nucleotides are TGCGCCAGCAGCCGAGAATGGACAGGGTACTCCTACGAGCAGTACTTC. Its protein product is CASSREWTGYSYEQYF.

The genes are TRBV9 and TRBJ2-2; 10 positions match TRBD2. The J segment lost 5 bases and the V segment lost 3 bases, leaving 7 bases of the junction unmatched. The CDR3 covers 16 residues. Germline lookup yields CDR1 SGDLS and CDR2 YYNGEE. CDR3 coding DNA: TGTGCCAGCAGCGCCCCTCGAGCGGGGGGGACCGGGGAGCTGTTTTTT. This gives the protein CASSAPRAGGTGELFF.

The chain has TRBV28 and TRBJ2-1; tentative D call: TRBD2 (5 bases). From germline, CDR1 is MDHEN and CDR2 SYDVKM. Trimming cost V 2 bases and J 3 bases, with 8 bases left between them. This CDR3 contains 14 residues. The CDR3 DNA is TGTGCCAGCAGTTTAGGCGGGTACTACAATGAGCAGTTCTTC. This encodes CASSLGGYYNEQFF. Full variable domain (remainder filled in from reference TRBV28 and TRBJ2-1): DVKVTQSSRYLVKRTGEKVFLECVQDMDHENMFWYRQDPGLGLRLIYFSYDVKMKEKGDIPEGYSVSREKKERFSLILESASTNQTSMYLCASSLGGYYNEQFFGPGTRLTVL.

The gene calls are TRBV15 and TRBJ2-4, with D possibly being TRBD1 (6 bases). Per the germline V gene, CDR1 is LNHNV and CDR2 is YYDKDF (reference sequence). CDR3 length equals 16 residues. The ends were cut back, 4 bases at V and 8 bases at J, with 21 bases in the middle. CDR3: CATSTQDSPQRDIQYF. The CDR3 DNA reads as TGTGCCACCAGCACCCAGGACAGCCCCCAGAGGGACATTCAGTACTTC.

This rearrangement joins TRBV4-3 to TRBJ2-1; D may correspond to TRBD1 or TRBD2 (5 bases each). V dropped 4 bases and J dropped 1 base, with 20 bases sitting between them. The CDR3 consists of 18 residues. CDR1 LGHNA and CDR2 YSLEER come from the germline V gene. This chain's CDR3 is CASSPGAFDGGSYNEQFF. CDR3 nucleotides: TGCGCCAGCAGCCCAGGAGCCTTCGATGGGGGATCCTACAATGAGCAGTTCTTC.